This TCR beta chain was captured in a study of blood T cell repertoires in COVID-19. From germline, CDR1 is MNHEY and CDR2 SMNVEV (reference sequence). V trimming: 6 bases; J trimming: 2 bases; junction bases outside the gene matches: 7. CDR3 length: 16 amino acids. The data were produced by immunoSEQ multiplex PCR, yet TCRdb's version contains in-frame clones alone and is incomplete. The sample yields roughly 250,000 clones, about 89% seen once. The sequencing sample was made of PBMCs or T cells enriched from blood (not recorded which). This chain links TRBV27 with TRBJ2-3; TRBD2 agrees at 11 bases. The receptor was derived from a man aged 35-49 years who had recovered from COVID-19. DNA for the CDR3: TGTGCCAGCAGCCCGGAACTAGCGGGGGCCACAGATACGCAGTATTTT. Protein sequence: CASSPELAGATDTQYF.